This T cell receptor beta chain was found in a study of T-cell reconstitution after alpha-beta-depleted transplantation in children. Study-wide results and caveats: Some patients' high day-60 TCRbeta diversity was attributed to recipient cells surviving conditioning. About two months after transplant, alpha-beta T cells reportedly came from several hundred expanded graft clones. One year post-transplant, T-cell counts and diversity were largely derived from T cells produced anew.

Unique molecular identifiers were used in preparing the TCRbeta library. One entry per CDR3 protein, called by TCRdb with MiXCR from the PCR reads. Seen here are 450,000 to 600,000 distinct CDR3 sequences, roughly 10% observed once, and the top ten hold around 2.2%. This clonotype has ten or more counts. The antigen is undetermined. The CDR3 covers 16 residues. From germline, CDR1 is LGHNA and CDR2 YSLEER. The ends were cut back, 0 bases at V and 2 bases at J, with 13 bases in the middle. The chain uses TRBV4-3 and TRBJ1-1; possibly TRBD1 for D (5 bases). The source material was PBMCs, sampled before TCRalphabeta/CD19-depleted stem cell transplant. This TCR was recovered from a child aged 2-15 years with inherited bone marrow failure, due to receive a stem cell transplant. CDR3 protein: CASSQEGARVNTEAFF. For the CDR3, the DNA is TGCGCCAGCAGCCAAGAGGGTGCCAGGGTAAACACTGAAGCTTTCTTT.